This TCR beta chain was found in a study of vaccination and CD4 T cells after COVID-19. About the study: For each participant, vaccination comprised two doses of either the BNT162b2 or the mRNA-1273 vaccine. Cells were stimulated with overlapping spike peptide pools from SARS-CoV-2, HCoV-NL63, HCoV-OC43 and HCoV-229E.

Germline values: CDR1 MNHNS, CDR2 SASEGT. The CDR3 has 15 amino acids. V was cut by 7 bases and J by 8 bases, with 18 bases left in between. This clonotype was counted a few times. Its specificity is not known. Cultured CD4+ T cell DNA was sequenced using the Oncomine TCR Beta short-read assay. Genomic DNA was isolated from CD4+ T cells that had been cultured. MiXCR was run by TCRdb on the PCR reads, yielding one entry per CDR3 protein. The data contain about 11,000 distinct CDR3 sequences, less than 40% of them singletons. Treatment denoted: approximately 10-day PBMC culture with coronavirus spike peptide pools or control peptides (ViraFEST assay). Harvesting of the unexposed donor's CD4+ T cells predated the COVID-19 pandemic (2011-2018). Available cell numbers determined whether unexposed-donor CD4+ T cells were probed with SARS-CoV-2 S/N and four cold-coronavirus spikes.

This TCR came from a human donor in good health. The sequenced sample consisted of CD4+ T cells from blood, cultured in vitro. The V and J genes are TRBV6-1 and TRBJ1-6; D may be TRBD1 (6 bases). The CDR3 protein is CASKLGGAGDSPLHF. In DNA form, the CDR3 reads TGTGCCAGCAAATTAGGGGGGGCCGGGGATTCACCCCTCCACTTT.